The rows below give T cell receptor beta chains drawn from one sample of a study of shared clonotypes between healthy human individuals. Sequencing used immunoSEQ multiplex PCR; TCRdb keeps in-frame clones, though not all of them. The profile shows approximately 2.5 million clones, over 85% of them singletons. The sample taken for sequencing was naive CD4+ T cells from PBMCs. These receptor sequences come from a man aged 18 to 29 in good health. Some clones in this sample may be carry-over from other donors' samples. The CDR3 runs from the conserved cysteine through the conserved F or W. The order of the fields is clone size, D gene, J gene, V gene, CDR3 protein, CDR3 DNA. A D gene is named only where the DNA matches it firmly. Only part of the rows carry a size: once, few, many, or a class if the clone is expanded.

-	-	TRBJ1-1	TRBV5-1	CASSWDNTEAFF	TGCGCCAGCAGCTGGGACAACACTGAAGCTTTCTTT
-	-	TRBJ2-5	TRBV9	CASSVGGLQETQYF	TGTGCCAGCAGCGTAGGGGGCCTTCAAGAGACCCAGTACTTC
-	-	TRBJ2-7	TRBV29-1	CSVDGGAYEQYF	TGCAGCGTTGACGGGGGAGCCTACGAGCAGTACTTC
-	TRBD1	TRBJ2-5	TRBV5-1	CASSLGQGGRKETQYF	TGCGCCAGCAGCTTGGGACAGGGGGGCCGTAAAGAGACCCAGTACTTC
-	TRBD2	TRBJ2-3	TRBV11-2	CASSLAGADTQYF	TGTGCCAGCAGCCTAGCGGGAGCAGATACGCAGTATTTT
-	-	TRBJ2-1	TRBV11-2	CASSLGPAAYNEQFF	TGTGCCAGCAGCTTAGGTCCTGCGGCCTACAATGAGCAGTTCTTC
-	TRBD2	TRBJ2-7	TRBV14	CASSHGGTFYEQYF	TGTGCCAGCAGCCACGGGGGGACTTTCTACGAGCAGTACTTC
-	-	TRBJ2-7	TRBV6-5	CASTTLNALGHEQYF	TGTGCCAGCACCACCCTGAACGCGCTAGGCCACGAGCAGTACTTC
-	-	TRBJ2-7	TRBV6-1	CANWRGVRDSEQYF	TGTGCCAACTGGAGGGGGGTTCGTGATAGCGAGCAGTACTTC
-	-	TRBJ1-6	TRBV7-9	CASSFDRGSYNSPLHF	TGTGCCAGCAGCTTCGATAGGGGCTCCTATAATTCACCCCTCCACTTT
-	-	TRBJ1-3	TRBV19	CASRNYESRFRNTIYF	TGTGCCAGTAGGAATTACGAGTCGAGGTTTAGAAACACCATATATTTT
-	-	TRBJ2-4	TRBV2	CASTSGALAKNIQYF	TGTGCCAGCACTAGTGGGGCTTTAGCCAAAAACATTCAGTACTTC
-	-	TRBJ1-5	TRBV4-1	CASSQRLFRQVPHQPQHF	TGCGCCAGCAGCCAGCGACTTTTTCGACAGGTCCCGCATCAGCCCCAGCATTTT
-	TRBD2	TRBJ2-2	TRBV7-9	CASSLAGGRSGELFF	TGTGCCAGCAGCTTGGCGGGGGGCCGGAGCGGGGAGCTGTTTTTT
-	-	TRBJ1-5	TRBV30	CAWSVSRTVYQPQHF	TGTGCCTGGAGTGTTAGTCGGACGGTCTATCAGCCCCAGCATTTT
-	TRBD1	TRBJ1-1	TRBV18	CASSPPNFRGRPEAFF	TGTGCCAGCTCACCACCGAACTTCAGGGGGCGACCTGAAGCTTTCTTT
-	-	TRBJ1-1	TRBV13	CASSLNVRTDMNTEAFF	TGTGCCAGCAGCTTAAACGTCAGGACAGACATGAACACTGAAGCTTTCTTT
-	TRBD1	TRBJ2-1	TRBV5-1	CASSDQTGHSSYNEQFF	TGCGCCAGCAGCGATCAGACAGGGCACAGCTCCTACAATGAGCAGTTCTTC
-	TRBD2	TRBJ2-7	TRBV7-6	CASSLFPLLAAPLSYEQYF	TGTGCCAGCAGCTTATTCCCCCTACTAGCGGCCCCCCTATCCTACGAGCAGTACTTC
-	-	TRBJ2-1	TRBV11-3	CASSAGNSPNEQFF	TGTGCCAGCAGCGCCGGCAATAGCCCCAATGAGCAGTTCTTC
-	-	TRBJ2-3	TRBV2	CASSGTADTQYF	TGTGCCAGCAGTGGGACAGCAGATACGCAGTATTTT
-	-	TRBJ2-7	TRBV5-8	CASSRGPETAYEQYF	TGTGCCAGCAGCCGGGGCCCGGAGACAGCCTACGAGCAGTACTTC
-	TRBD1	TRBJ1-1	TRBV2	CASRTGSFEAFF	TGTGCCAGCAGGACAGGGAGCTTTGAAGCTTTCTTT
-	TRBD2	TRBJ2-1	TRBV9	CASSARPYSGRASGSYNEQFF	TGTGCCAGCAGCGCACGCCCTTATAGCGGGAGGGCCTCGGGTTCCTACAATGAGCAGTTCTTC
-	-	TRBJ2-7	TRBV28	CASRTQKSEQYF	TGTGCCAGCAGGACCCAAAAGTCGGAGCAGTACTTC
-	-	TRBJ1-3	TRBV10-3	CAISEQTSGNTIYF	TGTGCCATCAGTGAGCAGACCTCTGGAAACACCATATATTTT
-	-	TRBJ2-1	TRBV4-3	CASSRGLFYNEQFF	TGCGCCAGCAGCCGAGGACTTTTTTACAATGAGCAGTTCTTC
-	-	TRBJ2-1	TRBV7-9	CASSLEGLKQFF	TGTGCCAGCAGCTTAGAAGGGTTGAAGCAGTTCTTC
-	-	TRBJ1-1	TRBV30	CAWRSSRNTEAFF	TGTGCCTGGAGGTCTTCCCGGAACACTGAAGCTTTCTTT
-	TRBD1	TRBJ2-3	TRBV5-1	CASSAGTGRDTQYF	TGCGCCAGCAGCGCCGGGACAGGGAGAGATACGCAGTATTTT
once	-	TRBJ2-6	TRBV25-1	CASSEYWQGTPGANVLTF	TGTGCCAGCAGTGAATATTGGCAGGGGACGCCTGGGGCCAACGTCCTGACTTTC
-	TRBD1	TRBJ1-1	TRBV7-3	CASSGQGSTEAFF	TGTGCCAGCAGTGGACAGGGGAGCACTGAAGCTTTCTTT
-	TRBD2	TRBJ2-7	TRBV6-5	CASSYGTSGSQYEQYF	TGTGCCAGCAGTTACGGGACTAGCGGGAGTCAGTACGAGCAGTACTTC
-	TRBD2	TRBJ2-1	TRBV5-1	CASSSGLAGGYNEQFF	TGCGCCAGCAGCTCGGGACTAGCGGGAGGGTACAATGAGCAGTTCTTC
-	-	TRBJ2-5	TRBV27	CASTLSAASRETQYF	TGTGCCAGCACCTTAAGCGCGGCCTCGCGAGAGACCCAGTACTTC
-	-	TRBJ1-5	TRBV21-1	CASSKGLGVNNQPQHF	TGTGCCAGCAGCAAAGGTTTAGGGGTTAACAATCAGCCCCAGCATTTT
-	-	TRBJ1-4	TRBV2	CASSGDLRILFF	TGTGCCAGCAGTGGTGACCTCCGGATCCTGTTTTTT
-	TRBD1	TRBJ1-4	TRBV19	CASRSTGGNEKLFF	TGTGCCAGTAGGTCGACAGGGGGTAATGAAAAACTGTTTTTT
-	TRBD2	TRBJ2-2	TRBV19	CASSLAGGNTGELFF	TGCGCCAGTAGCCTAGCGGGCGGGAACACCGGGGAGCTGTTTTTT
-	-	TRBJ2-1	TRBV29-1	CSARGTGGLEGYNEQFF	TGCAGCGCACGTGGCACTGGCGGGCTTGAGGGCTACAATGAGCAGTTCTTC
-	-	TRBJ2-3	TRBV5-1	CASSLVADTQYF	TGCGCCAGCAGCTTGGTAGCAGATACGCAGTATTTT
-	TRBD2	TRBJ2-5	TRBV18	CASSPLGTSGETQYF	TGTGCCAGCTCACCTCTCGGGACTAGCGGAGAGACCCAGTACTTC
-	-	TRBJ1-1	TRBV28	CASKTALRNTEAFF	TGTGCCAGCAAGACCGCTCTACGGAACACTGAAGCTTTCTTT
-	-	TRBJ1-2	TRBV7-2	CASSLVRRQGYGYTF	TGTGCCAGCAGCTTAGTTAGACGTCAAGGGTATGGCTACACCTTC
-	-	TRBJ2-5	TRBV28	CASSLPLGETQYF	TGTGCCAGCAGTTTACCCCTTGGGGAGACCCAGTACTTC
-	-	TRBJ1-1	TRBV6-5	CASSYSPMNTEAFF	TGTGCCAGCAGTTACTCACCAATGAACACTGAAGCTTTCTTT
-	TRBD1	TRBJ1-6	TRBV28	CASTLGQGHSPLHF	TGTGCCAGCACTCTGGGACAGGGGCATTCACCCCTCCACTTT
-	-	TRBJ1-5	TRBV7-9	CASSAYSNQPQHF	TGTGCCAGCAGTGCATATAGCAATCAGCCCCAGCATTTT
-	-	TRBJ2-1	TRBV11-2	CASSPRSSGTQSDEQFF	TGTGCCAGCAGCCCCAGGAGTAGCGGTACTCAGAGTGATGAGCAGTTCTTC
-	TRBD2	TRBJ2-1	TRBV5-1	CASSFPAGEQFF	TGCGCCAGCAGCTTCCCAGCGGGGGAGCAGTTCTTC
once	TRBD1	TRBJ1-1	TRBV25-1	CASSALTTGRNTEAFF	TGTGCCAGCAGTGCGCTTACGACAGGGAGGAACACTGAAGCTTTCTTT
-	TRBD2	TRBJ2-7	TRBV7-2	CASSLGTSGSVYEQYF	TGTGCCAGCAGCTTAGGGACTAGCGGGAGTGTCTACGAGCAGTACTTC
-	-	TRBJ1-1	TRBV18	CASSPLLTGMNTEAFF	TGTGCCAGCTCACCCTTGCTTACAGGGATGAACACTGAAGCTTTCTTT
-	TRBD1	TRBJ1-5	TRBV19	CASNYRTGGLQPQHF	TGTGCCAGTAATTATAGGACAGGGGGTTTGCAGCCCCAGCATTTT